This T cell receptor (beta chain) was obtained from a study of immune cell composition in non-small cell lung cancer (dated by TCRdb to between 2016 and 2019). About the investigation overall: Histologic subtype, mostly lung adenocarcinoma or squamous cell carcinoma, was determined with H&E together with p63, CK5, Napsin A and TTF-1 immunohistochemistry. Adaptive Biotechnologies TCR-beta sequencing was carried out on a few dozen paired NSCLC tumour and non-adjacent lung specimens, as well as on approximately 26 tumour-only specimens. Supplementary cohort #1 consisted of more than 8 lung adenocarcinoma cases with paired tumour/lung TCR-beta sequencing and with TIL populations generated to assess tumour reactivity. The subtype comparisons left out several tumour specimens with TCR-beta data because those specimens were rare histological subtypes. Overall study outcomes, separate from this receptor: The reactivity cohort was only 9 to 11 cases, and tumour-reactive clones were not shown to share sequences with the dominant in vivo tumour-associated clones. Tumour-associated clones >0.5% occurred in nearly half of NSCLC cases: around 36% of adenocarcinomas versus 75% of squamous carcinomas. Across ten to eleven adenocarcinoma cases, the maximal tumour-associated clone frequency showed a strong correlation with TIL tumour reactivity, but overall clonality showed no such correlation. Lung squamous cell carcinoma tumours had significantly higher Top 10 clone scores and productive clonality than lung adenocarcinoma tumours. No significant correlation was found between smoking pack-years and tumour TCR-beta clonality.

As concerns this clone: Its recognized antigen is unknown. No base quality information exists; no much larger clone differs at one position.

TCR-beta CDR3 regions were amplified from genomic DNA by a two-step multiplex PCR, with the second step adding Illumina-compatible adaptors. As a commercial immunoSEQ service, TCR-beta immunosequencing was carried out on an Illumina platform. The original pipeline was this. Two measures summarised the repertoires: productive clonality, and Top 10 Clones, meaning the percentage of T-cell templates coming from the ten most frequent sequences. Values of productive clonality ranged from 0 to 1, with a monoclonal population indicated by a value of 1. Using log10 scatter plots, tumour-associated clones were identified as sequences that made up at least 0.1% of tumour T-cell templates yet were absent from the matched non-adjacent lung. Two-group comparisons used Student's t-tests, stages used ANOVA, and relationships used linear regression, analysed in GraphPad Prism7 and R. Here the immuneACCESS table is served through TCRdb, limited to in-frame sequences with V and J called. Missing clones are a known gap in these copies; in checked studies unresolved V genes cover under half, and the rest lacks a known reason. Clonal size and the V and J genes are those of that table, whereas D and trimming came from the DNA. This sample comprises roughly 5,000 clones, around three quarters of them detected only once. The ten largest clones represent about 10% of the sample.

From frozen aliquots of unsorted single-cell suspensions, genomic DNA was isolated using the QIAamp DNA kit. The tumour samples consisted of surgically resected non-small cell lung cancer tissue. Tissues arrived within 2 hours after resection and were immediately processed into single-cell suspensions. Tissue was broken up mechanically, digested enzymatically with DNase I, collagenase I and hyaluronidase for around 31 minutes at 37 degrees C, and then filtered and RBC-lysed. The receptor was derived from a human donor with non-small cell lung cancer. The specimen was lung tumor tissue.

The CDR3 sequence is CSVSVGGGRGEQYF. The DNA is TGCAGCGTGTCAGTGGGGGGGGGCCGCGGTGAGCAGTACTTC. This receptor chain uses TRBV29-1 and TRBJ2-7; TRBD2 is perhaps the D gene, given 7 matching bases. The CDR3 holds 14 amino acids from the cysteine to the phenylalanine. The read is trimmed to its CDR3 DNA, 42 bases read in frame from base 1. V lost 6 bases and J lost 7 bases; the stretch between them is 22 bases long. Looking up the germline V gene yields CDR1 SQVTM and CDR2 ANQGSEA.